The rows below give T cell receptor beta chains drawn from one sample of a study of early T cells in non-severe SARS-CoV-2 infection. TCRdb reprocessed the 5' RACE reads via MiXCR and lists one record per CDR3 protein. The data contain tens of thousands of distinct CDR3 sequences, about 13% of them singletons. The input for sequencing was whole blood, taken at baseline. The receptors shown here come from an adult who was a healthcare worker with PCR-confirmed SARS-CoV-2 infection or an uninfected control (not recorded which). CDR3s include the opening cysteine and the closing phenylalanine or tryptophan. D genes are given only for firm matches. Clone size, where shown, is once, few, many, or a class for clones that have expanded.

abundance,v_gene,j_gene,d_gene,CDR3aa,CDR3nt
few,TRBV7-3,TRBJ2-3,TRBD2,CASSGPGLKYF,TGTGCCAGCAGCGGGCCGGGACTAAAGTATTTT
many,TRBV15,TRBJ1-3,.,CATSQGLSGNTIYF,TGTGCCACCTCTCAGGGTCTCTCTGGAAACACCATATATTTT
.,TRBV9,TRBJ2-3,TRBD2,CASSVLAGADTQYF,TGTGCCAGCAGCGTTCTAGCGGGAGCAGATACGCAGTATTTT
few,TRBV4-3,TRBJ2-7,TRBD2,CASSQAVVVAGGPYEQYF,TGCGCCAGCAGCCAAGCAGTAGTTGTAGCGGGAGGGCCCTACGAGCAGTACTTC
few,TRBV5-1,TRBJ2-1,TRBD2,CASSLTAGATYNEQFF,TGCGCCAGCAGCTTGACGGCGGGAGCTACCTACAATGAGCAGTTCTTC
many,TRBV24-1,TRBJ2-5,TRBD2,CATSDPSGGRRTQYF,TGTGCCACCAGTGATCCTAGCGGGGGGCGCCGCACCCAGTACTTC
few,TRBV20-1,TRBJ2-1,.,CSARLRVAEQFF,TGCAGTGCTAGGCTCAGGGTTGCTGAGCAGTTCTTC
.,TRBV7-3,TRBJ2-3,.,CASSLTGVPTDTQYF,TGTGCCAGCAGCTTGACAGGCGTTCCCACAGATACGCAGTATTTT
.,TRBV6-6,TRBJ2-1,.,CASSGSEQFF,TGTGCCAGCAGCGGGAGTGAGCAGTTCTTC
few,TRBV28,TRBJ2-7,TRBD1,CASGQGSYEQYF,TGTGCCAGCGGACAGGGGTCCTACGAGCAGTACTTC
few,TRBV27,TRBJ2-7,TRBD1,CASRGQGIAYEQYF,TGTGCCAGCAGGGGACAGGGGATCGCCTACGAGCAGTACTTC
few,TRBV9,TRBJ2-3,TRBD2,CASSVGGIGDTQYF,TGTGCCAGCAGCGTCGGGGGGATTGGAGATACGCAGTATTTT
few,TRBV5-4,TRBJ1-1,.,CASSLVTGGAFF,TGTGCCAGCAGCTTGGTAACGGGGGGAGCTTTCTTT
many,TRBV29-1,TRBJ2-5,.,CSVERGGGGETQYF,TGCAGCGTTGAACGTGGAGGGGGTGGAGAGACCCAGTACTTC
many,TRBV18,TRBJ1-2,.,CASPTGGGDGYTF,TGTGCCAGCCCAACGGGTGGTGGAGATGGCTACACCTTC
few,TRBV6-2/TRBV6-3,TRBJ1-3,.,CASSSPGSGNTIYF,TGTGCCAGCAGTTCTCCGGGCTCTGGAAACACCATATATTTT
.,TRBV29-1,TRBJ1-2,.,CSVEGRVGGYTF,TGCAGCGTTGAGGGCAGGGTGGGCGGCTACACCTTC
.,TRBV7-2,TRBJ2-7,.,CASSLGGPGGTYEQYF,TGTGCCAGCAGCTTAGGAGGCCCAGGCGGAACCTACGAGCAGTACTTC
few,TRBV28,TRBJ1-1,TRBD1,CASSSTGYTEAFF,TGTGCCAGCAGTTCGACAGGGTACACTGAAGCTTTCTTT
many,TRBV29-1,TRBJ2-5,TRBD2,CSVPVLAGVETQYF,TGCAGCGTCCCGGTCCTAGCGGGGGTAGAGACCCAGTACTTC
many,TRBV5-1,TRBJ2-7,TRBD2,CASSLAGGTYEQYF,TGCGCCAGCAGCTTGGCGGGGGGAACCTACGAGCAGTACTTC
.,TRBV7-2,TRBJ2-3,.,CASSLDEIRTDTQYF,TGTGCCAGCAGCTTAGATGAGATACGCACAGATACGCAGTATTTT
.,TRBV18,TRBJ2-2,.,CASSPRQRLTGELFF,TGTGCCAGCTCACCACGACAGAGACTCACCGGGGAGCTGTTTTTT
.,TRBV7-3,TRBJ2-5,.,CASSQPGVGETQYF,TGTGCCAGCAGCCAACCGGGAGTCGGGGAGACCCAGTACTTC